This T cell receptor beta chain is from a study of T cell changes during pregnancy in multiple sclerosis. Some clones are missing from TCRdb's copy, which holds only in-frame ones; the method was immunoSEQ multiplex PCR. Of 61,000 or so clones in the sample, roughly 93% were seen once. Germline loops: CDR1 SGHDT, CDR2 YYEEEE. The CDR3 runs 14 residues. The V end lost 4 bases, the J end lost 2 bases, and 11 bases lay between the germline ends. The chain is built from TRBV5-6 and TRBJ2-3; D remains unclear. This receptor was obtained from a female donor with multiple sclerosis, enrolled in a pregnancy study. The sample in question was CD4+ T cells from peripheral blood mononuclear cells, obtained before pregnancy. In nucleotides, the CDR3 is TGTGCCAGCAGCGACTTAGCCGCCACAGATACGCAGTATTTT. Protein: CASSDLAATDTQYF.